These 9 T cell receptor beta chains share one sample of origin, sequenced in a study of cytotoxic CD8 clonotypes in ibrutinib-treated CLL. The table came from immunoSEQ multiplex PCR; TCRdb's copy has only in-frame clones and leaves some out. The table lists tens of thousands of clones, about 86% of them singletons. Sample: PBMCs, taken before ibrutinib treatment. Receptor source: a human donor with chronic lymphocytic leukemia.

J is TRBJ2-7 and V is TRBV2; TRBD1 matches at 11 bases. Germline values: CDR1 SNHLY, CDR2 FYNNEI. Trimming took 8 bases from V and 1 from J; bases not matched to a gene: 7. This CDR3 region has 15 residues. CDR3 sequence: CASPKGQGDSYEQYF. In nucleotides, the CDR3 is TGTGCCAGCCCCAAGGGACAGGGGGATTCCTACGAGCAGTACTTC.

The V call is TRBV7-6, the J call TRBJ2-1; D unresolved. The CDR3 has 12 amino acids. CDR1 SGHVS and CDR2 FNYEAQ come from the germline V gene. With 4 bases removed from V and 10 bases from J, the gap between germline ends came to 11 bases. DNA for the CDR3: TGTGCCAGCAGCTCCTACCTCGCCGAGCAGTTCTTC. This gives the protein CASSSYLAEQFF.

This clone appeared a single time. The CDR3 here is CASSIAQGANEQFF. The DNA for the CDR3 is TGTGCCAGTAGTATAGCCCAGGGGGCCAATGAGCAGTTCTTC. The J gene is TRBJ2-1, the V gene TRBV19; 8 bases fit TRBD1. The V and J ends lost 1 base and 6 bases, in that order; junction bases with no gene match: 2. This CDR3 contains 14 residues. Germline CDR1 and CDR2: LNHDA and SQIVND (reference sequence).

The V gene is TRBV14, the J gene TRBJ2-2, with TRBD2 matching over 12 bases. J lost 6 bases, V lost 5 bases, and 4 bases had no gene match. Germline V gene data show CDR1 as SGHDN and CDR2 as FVKESK. The CDR3 length is 15 residues. The CDR3 region has the DNA TGTGCCAGCAGCGCCCGACTAGCGGGAGCCGGGGAGCTGTTTTTT. It encodes CASSARLAGAGELFF.

The chain carries TRBV30 and TRBJ1-5; D is ambiguous. Germline CDR1 is GTSNPN and CDR2 is SVGIG (reference sequence). The CDR3 is 15 residues long. V was trimmed by 2 bases and J by 0 bases, leaving 11 bases between them. The CDR3 sequence is CAWSRGRDSNQPQHF. For the CDR3, the DNA is TGTGCCTGGAGTCGCGGACGGGATAGCAATCAGCCCCAGCATTTT.

This chain connects TRBV30 to TRBJ2-5; TRBD2 agrees at 10 bases. V gave up 2 bases and J gave up 1 base; unmatched junction bases: 4. The length of the CDR3 is 15 residues. Per germline, CDR1 GTSNPN and CDR2 SVGIG (reference sequence). The CDR3 DNA sequence: TGTGCCTGGAGTTTACTAGCGGGGACCCAAGAGACCCAGTACTTC. This gives the protein CAWSLLAGTQETQYF.

The chain is built from TRBV6-1 and TRBJ1-4; the D is unclear. Germline loops: CDR1 MNHNS, CDR2 SASEGT. V lost 5 bases, J lost 8 bases, and 15 bases lay in between. The CDR3 has 14 amino acids. CDR3 sequence: CASSPRLEGEKLFF. Written as DNA, the CDR3 is TGTGCCAGCAGTCCACGTTTGGAGGGCGAAAAACTGTTTTTT.

The chain employs TRBV5-1 and TRBJ2-7; D uncertain. CDR1 is SGHRS and CDR2 is YFSETQ in the germline V gene. The CDR3 length is 15 residues. Deletions cut 7 bases from V and 2 bases from J, with 19 bases between. The CDR3 protein is CASRLGTPPPYEQYF. In DNA, the CDR3 is TGCGCCAGCCGCCTCGGTACCCCACCCCCCTACGAGCAGTACTTC.

This clone has more than one count but fewer than ten. This chain joins TRBV30 and TRBJ2-2; 10 bases line up with TRBD2. V shed 2 bases, J shed 4 bases, and the junction held 1 base outside the gene matches. Germline CDR1 GTSNPN, CDR2 SVGIG (reference sequence). The CDR3 consists of 14 residues. The CDR3 DNA sequence: TGTGCCTGGAGTCGACTAGCGGGCACCGGGGAGCTGTTTTTT. Protein: CAWSRLAGTGELFF.